Listed below are T cell receptor beta chains from one sample, sequenced in a study of blood T cell repertoires in COVID-19. Assay used: immunoSEQ multiplex PCR; TCRdb lists only in-frame clones, some missing. The sample carries 180,000 or so clones, about 89% recorded once. The sequenced sample was peripheral blood. The receptors shown here come from a man in his 70s with acute or convalescent COVID-19. The CDR3 runs from the conserved cysteine through the conserved F or W. Fields, in order: clone size, J gene, D gene, V gene, CDR3 DNA, CDR3 protein. A D gene is named only where the DNA matches it firmly. Not all rows give a size; the values are once, few, many and, for expanded clones, a class.

NA TRBJ2-5 TRBD1 TRBV5-4 TGTGCCAGCGGGACAGGGCAAGAGACCCAGTACTTC CASGTGQETQYF
NA TRBJ2-5 TRBD2 TRBV9 TGTGCCAGCAGCGTGGGACTAGCGGGGACGGGAGAGACCCAGTACTTC CASSVGLAGTGETQYF
NA TRBJ2-3 TRBD2 TRBV7-3 TGTGCCAGCAGCCCCCGCCCGGCGGGGGGGGCAGATACGCAGTATTTT CASSPRPAGGADTQYF
NA TRBJ2-3 NA TRBV6-6 TGTGCCAGCAGTTACTCCCGGGATACGCAGTATTTT CASSYSRDTQYF
NA TRBJ2-1 NA TRBV28 TGTGCCAGCAGTGCCCGATCGGTGCCCCGAGGAGAGCAGTTCTTC CASSARSVPRGEQFF
NA TRBJ1-6 TRBD1 TRBV5-4 TGTGCCAGCAGCTCCGGGACAGACCCGGGGAGCTCACCCCTCCACTTT CASSSGTDPGSSPLHF
NA TRBJ2-2 NA TRBV9 TGTGCCAGCAGCGAGGCAGGTTGGGCCGGGGAGCTGTTTTTT CASSEAGWAGELFF
NA TRBJ1-2 NA TRBV20-1 TGCAGTGCTAGAGTCCTTGGCTACACCTTC CSARVLGYTF
NA TRBJ1-1 NA TRBV2 TGTGCCAGCACTATGGGGGCCCGGGGCACTGAAGCTTTCTTT CASTMGARGTEAFF
NA TRBJ1-1 NA TRBV6-5 TGTGCCAGCAGTACAAACAGGGCTGGGAACACTGAAGCTTTCTTT CASSTNRAGNTEAFF
NA TRBJ2-7 TRBD1 TRBV27 TGTGCCAGCAGTTGGGGGACAGTATCACCCTACGAGCAGTACTTC CASSWGTVSPYEQYF
once TRBJ2-2 TRBD2 TRBV5-1 TGCGCCAGCAGCCCTGAGCGGGAGGCCGGGGAGCTGTTTTTT CASSPEREAGELFF
NA TRBJ1-3 TRBD1 TRBV28 TGTGCCAGCAGAACCGGGACAGGGGGAAACACCATATATTTT CASRTGTGGNTIYF
NA TRBJ1-5 TRBD1 TRBV27 TGTGCCAGCAGTTGGACAGGTTTGAATCAGCCCCAGCATTTT CASSWTGLNQPQHF
once TRBJ2-3 TRBD1 TRBV5-1 TGCGCCAGCAGCCCGGACCGGGACAGGGGATTGGGAGATACGCAGTATTTT CASSPDRDRGLGDTQYF
NA TRBJ2-3 NA TRBV7-9 TGTGCCAGCAGCTTAGTTGCTAGCGCGACACTCACAGATACGCAGTATTTT CASSLVASATLTDTQYF
NA TRBJ1-2 TRBD1 TRBV28 TGTGCCAGCACAGCGACAGGGGGCGACGGTGGCTACACCTTC CASTATGGDGGYTF
few TRBJ2-7 NA TRBV11-2 TGTGCCAGCAGCTTAGAGCCTCCGTTTGGTAGCTCCTACGAGCAGTACTTC CASSLEPPFGSSYEQYF
NA TRBJ2-3 NA TRBV5-1 TGCGCCAGCAGCGTCGGGGGCACAGATACGCAGTATTTT CASSVGGTDTQYF
NA TRBJ2-3 TRBD2 TRBV9 TGTGCCAGCAGCCCAGACGCGGGGGGCACAGATACGCAGTATTTT CASSPDAGGTDTQYF
once TRBJ2-7 TRBD1 TRBV4-1 TGCGCCAGCAGCCGGTCGGGCAGGGGGTACGAGCAGTACTTC CASSRSGRGYEQYF
NA TRBJ2-5 TRBD2 TRBV4-1 TGCGCCAGCAGCCCCCTACGGGGGGGCAGAGAGACCCAGTACTTC CASSPLRGGRETQYF
NA TRBJ1-1 NA TRBV5-1 TGCGCCAGCAGCATAGCCTCAGGGTCGGCCACTGAAGCTTTCTTT CASSIASGSATEAFF
NA TRBJ2-3 TRBD2 TRBV24-1 TGTGCCACCACCCCTAGCGGAACAGATACGCAGTATTTT CATTPSGTDTQYF
NA TRBJ2-2 NA TRBV30 TGTGCCTGGAGTAAACAGGGTGGCGGGGAGCTGTTTTTT CAWSKQGGGELFF
NA TRBJ2-1 NA TRBV7-8 TGTGCCAGCAGCTTATCTGACAGCTCATTTAGCCCCTACAATGAGCAGTTCTTC CASSLSDSSFSPYNEQFF
NA TRBJ1-3 NA TRBV19 TGTGCCAGTAGTACTACCGACAGCTCTGGAAACACCATATATTTT CASSTTDSSGNTIYF